The TCR beta chain described here comes from a study of Ad26.COV2.S vaccination and SARS-CoV-2 variants. On this clone: Its antigen is unknown.

Germline V gene data show CDR1 as SGHNT and CDR2 as YYREEE (reference sequence). V dropped 0 bases and J dropped 9 bases, with 10 bases sitting between them. The CDR3 is made up of 13 amino acids. Stated treatment: roughly 18 received Ad26.COV2.S at low or high dose, single or two shots; about 5 received placebo; per-sample allocation not given. Each sample was drawn 63 days after the first injection (of vaccine or placebo). This person who donated was an adult of 18-55 years in Boston. Study-wide points: Considerable breadth of spike-specific CD8+ and CD4+ T cell responses has reportedly been documented following vaccination.

The repertoire was sequenced with immunoSEQ multiplex PCR; TCRdb's copy has only in-frame clones and lacks some. The sample comprises about 380,000 clones, roughly 80% of which are singletons, and about 7.4% rests with the top ten. The chain is built from TRBV5-4 and TRBJ2-1, with D perhaps matching TRBD1 (5 bases). The receptor was isolated from a person aged 18-65 years who received the Ad26.COV2.S COVID-19 vaccine or a placebo. Sample: peripheral blood, taken in a trial of Ad26.COV2.S vaccine versus placebo. DNA for the CDR3: TGTGCCAGCAGCTTGGAGGGGTGGGCTGAGCAGTTCTTC. This encodes CASSLEGWAEQFF.